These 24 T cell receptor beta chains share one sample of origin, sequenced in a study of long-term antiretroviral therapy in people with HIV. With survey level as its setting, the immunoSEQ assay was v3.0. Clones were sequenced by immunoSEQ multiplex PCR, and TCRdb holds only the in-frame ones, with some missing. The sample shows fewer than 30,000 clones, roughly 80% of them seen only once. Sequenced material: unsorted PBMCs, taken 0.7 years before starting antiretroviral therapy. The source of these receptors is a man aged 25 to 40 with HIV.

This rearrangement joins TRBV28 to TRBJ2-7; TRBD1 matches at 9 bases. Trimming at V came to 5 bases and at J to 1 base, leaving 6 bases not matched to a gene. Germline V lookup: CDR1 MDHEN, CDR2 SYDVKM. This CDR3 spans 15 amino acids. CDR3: CASSLTGTGSYEQYF. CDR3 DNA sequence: TGTGCCAGCAGTCTGACCGGGACAGGGTCCTACGAGCAGTACTTC.

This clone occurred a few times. The CDR3 protein is CASSQEWTASYEQYF. CDR3 DNA sequence: TGCGCCAGCAGCCAAGAATGGACCGCGAGCTACGAGCAGTACTTC. The rearrangement uses TRBV4-3 and TRBJ2-7, with unresolved D. The CDR3 contains 15 residues. Germline V gene lookup returns CDR1 LGHNA and CDR2 YSLEER. V lost 0 bases and J 3 bases, leaving 12 bases between the germline ends.

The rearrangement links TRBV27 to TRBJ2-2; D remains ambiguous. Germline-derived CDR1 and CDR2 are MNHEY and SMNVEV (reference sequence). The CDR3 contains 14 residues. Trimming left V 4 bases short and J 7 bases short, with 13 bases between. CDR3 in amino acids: CASSSGPAIGELFF. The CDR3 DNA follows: TGTGCCAGCAGTTCCGGTCCCGCCATCGGGGAGCTGTTTTTT.

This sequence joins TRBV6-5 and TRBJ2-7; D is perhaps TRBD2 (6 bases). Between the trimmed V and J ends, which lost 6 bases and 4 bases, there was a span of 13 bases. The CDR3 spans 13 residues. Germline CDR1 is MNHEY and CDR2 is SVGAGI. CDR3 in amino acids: CASRPGTSYEQYF. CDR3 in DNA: TGTGCCAGCAGACCCGGGACTTCTTACGAGCAGTACTTC.

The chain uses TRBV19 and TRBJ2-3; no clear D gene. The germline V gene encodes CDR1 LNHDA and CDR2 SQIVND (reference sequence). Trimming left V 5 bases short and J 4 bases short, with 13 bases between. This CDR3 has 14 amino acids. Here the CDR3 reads CASSVLPLADTQYF. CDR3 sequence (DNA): TGTGCCAGTAGTGTCCTCCCTCTTGCAGATACGCAGTATTTT.

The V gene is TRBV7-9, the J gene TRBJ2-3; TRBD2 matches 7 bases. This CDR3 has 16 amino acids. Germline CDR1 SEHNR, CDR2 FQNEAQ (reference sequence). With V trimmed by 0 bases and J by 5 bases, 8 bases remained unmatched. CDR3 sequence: CASSLAGTTGLDTQYF. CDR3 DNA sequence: TGTGCCAGCAGCTTAGCGGGGACTACAGGACTAGATACGCAGTATTTT.

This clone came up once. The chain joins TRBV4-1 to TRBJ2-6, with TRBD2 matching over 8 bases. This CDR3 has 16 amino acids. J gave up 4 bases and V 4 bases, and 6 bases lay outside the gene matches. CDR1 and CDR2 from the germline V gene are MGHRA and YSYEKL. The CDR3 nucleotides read TGCGCCAGCAGCCCGGGGGGGGCACACGGGGCCAACGTCCTGACTTTC. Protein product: CASSPGGAHGANVLTF.

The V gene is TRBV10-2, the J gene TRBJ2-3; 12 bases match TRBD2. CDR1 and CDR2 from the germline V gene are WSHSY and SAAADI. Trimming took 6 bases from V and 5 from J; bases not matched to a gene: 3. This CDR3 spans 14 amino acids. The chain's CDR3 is CASRGLAGQDTQYF. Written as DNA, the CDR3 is TGCGCCAGCAGAGGACTAGCGGGGCAAGATACGCAGTATTTT.

CDR3 nucleotide sequence: TGCAGCGGGGGGGAGGAGACGCAGTATTTT. Its translation: CSGGEETQYF. The genes are TRBV29-1 and TRBJ2-3; a possible D gene is TRBD2 (6 bases). Trimming removed 7 bases from V and 9 bases from J, with 11 bases in between. Germline V lookup: CDR1 SQVTM, CDR2 ANQGSEA. The CDR3 extends over 10 amino acids.

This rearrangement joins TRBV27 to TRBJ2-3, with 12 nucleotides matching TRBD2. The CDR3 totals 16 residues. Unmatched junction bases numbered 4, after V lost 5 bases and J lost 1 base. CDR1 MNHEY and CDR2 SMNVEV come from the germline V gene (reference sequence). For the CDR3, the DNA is TGTGCCAGCAGTCCTCGGACTAGCGGGGGCACAGATACGCAGTATTTT. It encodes CASSPRTSGGTDTQYF.

This CDR3 reads CASSHRMIQGNEQYF. CDR3 sequence (DNA): TGCGCCAGCAGCCACAGGATGATCCAGGGGAACGAGCAGTACTTC. V gene TRBV4-1 combines with J gene TRBJ2-7, with D possibly being TRBD1 (6 bases). This CDR3 spans 15 amino acids. CDR1 and CDR2 (germline): MGHRA, YSYEKL. V dropped 3 bases and J dropped 5 bases, with 17 bases sitting between them.

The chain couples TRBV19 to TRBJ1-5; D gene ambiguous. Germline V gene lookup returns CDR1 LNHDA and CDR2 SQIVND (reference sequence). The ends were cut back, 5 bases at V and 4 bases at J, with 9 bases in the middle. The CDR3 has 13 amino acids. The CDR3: CASSGYKNQPQHF. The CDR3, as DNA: TGTGCCAGTAGTGGTTACAAGAATCAGCCCCAGCATTTT.

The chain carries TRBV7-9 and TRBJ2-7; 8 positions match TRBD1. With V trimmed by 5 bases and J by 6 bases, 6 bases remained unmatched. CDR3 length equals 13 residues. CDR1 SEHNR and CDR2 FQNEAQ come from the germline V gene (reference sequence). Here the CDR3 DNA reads TGTGCCAGCAGCACAGACAGGGGCCTCGAGCAGTACTTC. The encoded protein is CASSTDRGLEQYF.

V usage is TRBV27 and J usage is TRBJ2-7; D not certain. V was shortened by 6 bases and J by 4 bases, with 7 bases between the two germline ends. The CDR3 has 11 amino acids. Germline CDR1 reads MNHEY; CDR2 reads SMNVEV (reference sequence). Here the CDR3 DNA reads TGTGCCAGCAGACGCCTATACGAGCAGTACTTC. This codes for CASRRLYEQYF.

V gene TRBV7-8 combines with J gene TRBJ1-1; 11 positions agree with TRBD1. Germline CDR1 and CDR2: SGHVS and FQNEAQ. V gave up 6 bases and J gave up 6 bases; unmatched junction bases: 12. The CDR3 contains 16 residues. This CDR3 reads CASSYLSGQGVSEAFF. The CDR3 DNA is TGTGCCAGCAGTTATTTGTCGGGACAGGGGGTTTCTGAAGCTTTCTTT.

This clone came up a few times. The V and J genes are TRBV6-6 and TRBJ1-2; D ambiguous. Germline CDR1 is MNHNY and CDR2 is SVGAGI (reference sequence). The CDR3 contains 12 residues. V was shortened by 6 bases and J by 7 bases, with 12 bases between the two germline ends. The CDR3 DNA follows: TGTGCCAGCAGCCAGACGAGCCTTGGCTACACCTTC. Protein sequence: CASSQTSLGYTF.

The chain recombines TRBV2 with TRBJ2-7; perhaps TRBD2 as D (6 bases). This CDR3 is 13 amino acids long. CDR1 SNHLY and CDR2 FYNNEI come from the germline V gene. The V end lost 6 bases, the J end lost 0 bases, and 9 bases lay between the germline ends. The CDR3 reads CASRGSGSYEQYF. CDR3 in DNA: TGTGCCAGCAGGGGTAGCGGCTCCTACGAGCAGTACTTC.

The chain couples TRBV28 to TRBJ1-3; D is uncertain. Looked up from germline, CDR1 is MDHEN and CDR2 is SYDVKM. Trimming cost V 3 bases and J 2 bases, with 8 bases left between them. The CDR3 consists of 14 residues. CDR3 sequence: CASSFVGTGNTIYF. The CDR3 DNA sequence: TGTGCCAGCAGTTTCGTGGGGACTGGAAACACCATATATTTT.

In nucleotides, the CDR3 is TGTGCCAGCAGCTCACGGTCCCGGGACCCGTTCTATGGCTACACCTTC. Amino acids: CASSSRSRDPFYGYTF. The V and J genes are TRBV7-2 and TRBJ1-2, with a tentative D call TRBD1 (5 bases). Trimming stripped 4 bases from V and 4 bases from J, with 19 bases between. The CDR3 is 16 residues long. Germline CDR1 reads SGHTA; CDR2 reads FQGNSA.

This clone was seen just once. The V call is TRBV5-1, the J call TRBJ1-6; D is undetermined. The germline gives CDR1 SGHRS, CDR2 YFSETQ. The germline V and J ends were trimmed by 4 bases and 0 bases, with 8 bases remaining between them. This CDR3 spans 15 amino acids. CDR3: CASSKVSSYNSPLHF. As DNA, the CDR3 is TGCGCCAGCAGCAAGGTTAGCTCCTATAATTCACCCCTCCACTTT.

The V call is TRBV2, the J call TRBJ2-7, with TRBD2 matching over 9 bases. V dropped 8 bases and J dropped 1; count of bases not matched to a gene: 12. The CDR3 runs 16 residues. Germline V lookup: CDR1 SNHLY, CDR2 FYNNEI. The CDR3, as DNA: TGTGCCAGCCTTACCTTACTAGCGGGTAATTCCTACGAGCAGTACTTC. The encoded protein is CASLTLLAGNSYEQYF.

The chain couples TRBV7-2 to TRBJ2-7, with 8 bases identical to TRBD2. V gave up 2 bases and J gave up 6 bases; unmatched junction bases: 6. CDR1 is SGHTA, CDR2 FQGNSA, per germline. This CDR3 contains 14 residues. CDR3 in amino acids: CASSLYREGAEQYF. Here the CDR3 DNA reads TGTGCCAGCAGCTTATACCGGGAGGGAGCCGAGCAGTACTTC.

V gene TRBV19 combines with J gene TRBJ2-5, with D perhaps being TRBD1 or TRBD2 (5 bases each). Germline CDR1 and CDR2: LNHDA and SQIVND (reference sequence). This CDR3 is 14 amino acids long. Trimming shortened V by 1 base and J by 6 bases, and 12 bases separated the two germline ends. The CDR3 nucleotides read TGTGCCAGTAGTATAGGGTGGGGGAGTCAGACCCAGTACTTC. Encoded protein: CASSIGWGSQTQYF.

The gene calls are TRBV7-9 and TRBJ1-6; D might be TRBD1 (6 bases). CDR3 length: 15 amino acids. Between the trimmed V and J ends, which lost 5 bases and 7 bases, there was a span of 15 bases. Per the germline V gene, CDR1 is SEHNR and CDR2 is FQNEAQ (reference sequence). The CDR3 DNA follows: TGTGCCAGCAGCCCCAACAGGGCGAACAATTCACCCCTCCACTTT. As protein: CASSPNRANNSPLHF.